A single T cell receptor beta chain is shown here with its context. The sample belongs to a study of patients and donors after allogeneic stem cell transplantation. Each CDR3 protein gets one entry after TCRdb re-called the RT-PCR reads with MiXCR. The sample includes roughly 140,000 distinct CDR3 sequences, roughly two fifths of them seen just once. Germline V gives CDR1 SGHRS, CDR2 YFSETQ. This CDR3 contains 14 residues. Trimming removed 3 bases from V and 3 bases from J; junction bases left unmatched: 4. Source material: blood, either unsorted or a sorted T cell fraction (not recorded which). V gene TRBV5-1 combines with J gene TRBJ1-2; 8 bases fit TRBD1. This clonotype was obtained from a human donor who was either an allogeneic HSCT recipient or a stem cell or donor lymphocyte infusion donor (not recorded which). It is not recorded whose cells these are; they may come from a transplant donor. The CDR3 reads CASSSQGVDYGYTF. The CDR3 DNA reads TGCGCCAGCAGCTCACAGGGGGTCGACTATGGCTACACCTTC.